The 9 T cell receptor beta chains below all came from one sample that was sequenced in a study of blood T cell repertoires in COVID-19. The repertoire was sequenced with immunoSEQ multiplex PCR; TCRdb's copy has only in-frame clones and lacks some. The sample includes some 310,000 clones, roughly 88% of them seen just once. Sequencing was performed on peripheral blood. Every receptor here comes from a woman aged 30 to 39 with COVID-19, enrolled during active disease.

Concerning this clone itself: This same CDR3 is encoded by further DNA sequences in the sample. The CDR3: CASSSTGGNQPQHF. CDR3 in DNA: TGTGCCAGTAGTTCGACAGGGGGGAATCAGCCCCAGCATTTT. The chain couples TRBV19 to TRBJ1-5; TRBD1 agrees at 9 bases. The CDR3 is made up of 14 amino acids. The V segment lost 5 bases and the J segment 4 bases; nucleotides outside the gene matches: 3. Per germline, CDR1 LNHDA and CDR2 SQIVND (reference sequence).

The CDR3 DNA sequence: TGTGCCAGCAGCCGCCAGACAGGAAGGAACACCGGGGAGCTGTTTTTT. This translates into CASSRQTGRNTGELFF. This chain links TRBV14 with TRBJ2-2; D may be TRBD1 (6 bases). This CDR3 contains 16 residues. The V and J ends lost 4 bases and 1 base respectively, with 13 bases between them. Germline V gives CDR1 SGHDN, CDR2 FVKESK. The full variable domain, completed using reference TRBV14 and TRBJ2-2, is EAGVTQFPSHSVIEKGQTVTLRCDPISGHDNLYWYRRVMGKEIKFLLHFVKESKQDESGMPNNRFLAERTGGTYSTLKVQPAELEDSGVYFCASSRQTGRNTGELFFGEGSRLTVL.

The gene calls are TRBV5-1 and TRBJ2-3; perhaps TRBD1 as D (6 bases). Between the trimmed V and J ends, which lost 0 bases and 1 base, there was a span of 9 bases. CDR1 and CDR2 (germline): SGHRS, YFSETQ. The CDR3 has 15 amino acids. CDR3 sequence: CASSLEGGRTDTQYF. The CDR3 bases are TGCGCCAGCAGCTTGGAAGGGGGTCGCACAGATACGCAGTATTTT.

The CDR3 loop reads CASSLVGQANTEAFF. CDR3 nucleotide sequence: TGTGCCAGCAGCTTAGTGGGACAGGCAAACACTGAAGCTTTCTTT. The rearrangement links TRBV7-8 to TRBJ1-1; 8 bases map to TRBD1. Trimming at V came to 1 base and at J to 2 bases, leaving 3 bases not matched to a gene. Germline V CDR1 and CDR2: SGHVS, FQNEAQ. The CDR3 runs 15 residues.

The genes are TRBV30 and TRBJ1-2; no definite D call. Germline V gene lookup returns CDR1 GTSNPN and CDR2 SVGIG (reference sequence). Between the trimmed V and J ends, which lost 1 base and 3 bases, there was a span of 9 bases. The CDR3 loop spans 13 amino acids. The CDR3 region is CAWSAGLYYGYTF. In DNA form, the CDR3 reads TGTGCCTGGAGTGCGGGTCTGTACTATGGCTACACCTTC.

This chain uses TRBV6-4 with TRBJ2-1; D remains ambiguous. This CDR3 contains 12 residues. V was clipped by 7 bases and J by 4 bases, with 8 bases between them. Germline CDR1 MRHNA, CDR2 SNTAGT. Written as DNA, the CDR3 is TGTGCCAGCACGTCAGATTACAATGAGCAGTTCTTC. Translated, it gives CASTSDYNEQFF.

The chain links TRBV11-2 to TRBJ2-7; a possible D gene is TRBD2 (5 bases). With 0 bases removed from V and 1 base from J, the gap between germline ends came to 7 bases. Per the germline V gene, CDR1 is SGHAT and CDR2 is FQNNGV. This CDR3 comprises 14 residues. The CDR3 coding sequence is TGTGCCAGCAGCTTAGATCGCGGGTCCTACGAGCAGTACTTC. It is translated as CASSLDRGSYEQYF. Combining the CDR3 with reference TRBV11-2 and TRBJ2-7 gives the whole variable domain EAGVAQSPRYKIIEKRQSVAFWCNPISGHATLYWYQQILGQGPKLLIQFQNNGVVDDSQLPKDRFSAERLKGVDSTLKIQPAKLEDSAVYLCASSLDRGSYEQYFGPGTRLTVT.

The chain joins TRBV7-8 to TRBJ2-7, with 8 bases lining up with TRBD1. The length of the CDR3 is 15 residues. Germline V gives CDR1 SGHVS, CDR2 FQNEAQ. Trimming removed 4 bases from V and 0 bases from J; junction bases left unmatched: 5. The DNA of the CDR3 is TGTGCCAGCAGCTCTCTACAGGGGGGCTCCTACGAGCAGTACTTC. This encodes CASSSLQGGSYEQYF.

The chain uses TRBV5-5 and TRBJ1-2, with 10 bases matching TRBD1. Trimming took 0 bases from V and 5 from J; bases not matched to a gene: 7. Germline CDR1 reads SGHKS; CDR2 reads YYEKEE (reference sequence). The CDR3 consists of 16 residues. The CDR3 DNA reads TGTGCCAGCAGCTTGGCCGGGACAGGGGCCTTTTATGGCTACACCTTC. It encodes CASSLAGTGAFYGYTF.